The 5 T cell receptor beta chains listed next were all sequenced from one sample in a study of cytomegalovirus exposure and HLA in healthy donors (dated by TCRdb to about 2017). The method was the immunoSEQ multiplex PCR assay. The table comes from immuneACCESS by way of TCRdb, which keeps in-frame sequences with V and J called. Part of the clones is missing from these tables; in studies checked, under half for an unresolved V gene and the rest for unknown reasons. The sample records fewer than 85,000 clones, roughly 89% of which are singletons. The ten largest clones represent 3% to 4.5% of the sample. Sequencing was performed on PBMCs. Receptor source: a woman under 30 in good health and CMV-seropositive.

V usage is TRBV2 and J usage is TRBJ2-2; 7 positions match TRBD1. The V gene's germline CDR1 is SNHLY and CDR2 FYNNEI. The CDR3 runs 15 residues. V was clipped by 7 bases and J by 0 bases; unmatched bases: 5. The CDR3 is CASTLQGTNTGELFF. The CDR3 nucleotides are TGTGCCAGCACCCTACAGGGGACGAACACCGGGGAGCTGTTTTTT.

CDR3 sequence reads: CASSLITGLNYGYTF. The CDR3 DNA is TGTGCCAGCAGCTTAATTACAGGCCTAAACTATGGCTACACCTTC. The chain uses TRBV7-8 and TRBJ1-2; possibly TRBD1 for D (5 bases). CDR1 is SGHVS and CDR2 is FQNEAQ in the germline V gene. The CDR3 totals 15 residues. V lost 2 bases and J lost 2, with 12 bases in between.

This rearrangement joins TRBV27 to TRBJ2-2, with a possible D match to TRBD2 (7 bases). Trimming cost V 3 bases and J 4 bases, with 9 bases left between them. The CDR3 loop spans 14 amino acids. Looked up from germline, CDR1 is MNHEY and CDR2 is SMNVEV (reference sequence). In DNA, the CDR3 is TGTGCCAGCAGTTTCGGGGGGCCCACCGGGGAGCTGTTTTTT. This sequence encodes CASSFGGPTGELFF.

CDR3 in DNA: TGTGCCAGCAGACGGACAGGGGAGAACACTGAAGCTTTCTTT. This encodes CASRRTGENTEAFF. The chain is built from TRBV5-4 and TRBJ1-1; 9 bases line up with TRBD1. Germline values: CDR1 SGHNT, CDR2 YYREEE (reference sequence). V shed 5 bases, J shed 1 base, and the junction held 3 bases outside the gene matches. This CDR3 is 14 amino acids long.

This clone has just one count. V and J are TRBV5-1 and TRBJ2-2; no definite D call. This CDR3 spans 13 amino acids. The V end lost 4 bases, the J end lost 4 bases, and 8 bases lay between the germline ends. Germline CDR1 reads SGHRS; CDR2 reads YFSETQ. The CDR3 reads CASSRPGTGELFF. CDR3 sequence (DNA): TGCGCCAGCAGCAGACCAGGCACCGGGGAGCTGTTTTTT.